The clone carrying this T cell receptor beta chain was seen repeatedly, ten times or more. Its antigen is undetermined. These data belong to a study of human T cells and chemical hapten exposure. Notes on the study in general: Controls formed significantly fewer large CDR3 similarity clusters than expanded TCRs did.

During construction of the library, unique molecular identifiers were attached to individual cDNA molecules for quantitative, reproducible TCR counting. TCRdb re-analysed the RACE reads in MiXCR, keeping a single row per CDR3 protein. Among under 400,000 distinct CDR3 sequences, about 5.1% were seen once, and the ten largest hold about 2.5%. Time point here: pre-sensitization, week 0. Treatment indicated: therapeutic diphenylcyclopropenone sensitization with weekly scalp DPC. Blood sampling preceded each patch test application. Germline V gene sequence: CDR1 DFQATT, CDR2 SNEGSKA (reference sequence). Trimming pared 3 bases from V and 6 bases from J, leaving 11 bases between. This CDR3 spans 13 amino acids.

The rearrangement uses TRBV20-1 and TRBJ1-4; unclear D gene. This TCR was sampled from a woman in her 50s with alopecia areata. Some clones in this sample may be carry-over from other donors' samples. The specimen comprised whole blood, sampled in connection with sensitization to the hapten diphenylcyclopropenone (DPC). CDR3 loop: CSASVWTDEKLFF. CDR3 nucleotides: TGCAGTGCTAGTGTATGGACGGATGAAAAACTGTTTTTT.